This entry lists 20 T cell receptor beta chains sequenced from one sample in a study of T cells in Graves' hyperthyroidism and ophthalmopathy (dated by TCRdb to between 2018 and 2021). Receptor amplification or capture employed multiplex PCR. For sequencing, an Illumina HiSeq 2000 was employed. Amplification of TCR beta CDR3 regions was carried out from RNA transcripts. For the first round of RT-PCR on the TCR CDR3, the HTBI primer set was used together with the Qiagen OneStep RT-PCR kit. In-frame beta chains were kept once TCRdb had trimmed the public reads at Q25 with fastp and called clones with MiXCR. CDR3 protein sequences are deduplicated, and each keeps its most common genes and DNA. This sample has about 500,000 distinct CDR3 sequences in its table, and 46% of those were observed once. Around two fifths of the sample is taken by the ten largest. Sequences were obtained from peripheral blood or thyroid tissue (not recorded which). The source of these receptors is an adult woman with Graves' disease, either hyperthyroidism or ophthalmopathy (not recorded which).

This clonotype occurred a few times. This chain links TRBV10-2 with TRBJ2-7; D gene uncertain. Trimming stripped 3 bases from V and 6 bases from J, with 9 bases between. Looked up from germline, CDR1 is WSHSY and CDR2 is SAAADI. The CDR3 extends over 12 amino acids. The CDR3 region is CASSDLDAEQYF. The CDR3 DNA follows: TGCGCCAGCAGTGATTTGGACGCCGAGCAGTACTTC.

As for this clonotype: A much larger clone lies a single base off, so this may be a read error. The genes are TRBV12-5 and TRBJ1-4, with 7 bases identical to TRBD1. V gave up 8 bases and J gave up 5 bases; unmatched junction bases: 2. This CDR3 has 12 residues. Germline CDR1 reads LGHNT; CDR2 reads FRNRAP. The CDR3: CASLQGNEKLFF. The CDR3 DNA is TGTGCTAGTTTACAGGGGAATGAAAAACTGTTTTTT.

This clonotype appeared many times. The chain has TRBV5-1 and TRBJ2-7; 10 bases map to TRBD2. Germline CDR1 and CDR2: SGHRS and YFSETQ. V trimming: 4 bases; J trimming: 0 bases; junction bases outside the gene matches: 4. The CDR3 totals 15 residues. CDR3: CASSPLAGVSYEQYF. For the CDR3, the DNA is TGCGCCAGCAGCCCTCTAGCGGGGGTCTCCTACGAGCAGTACTTC.

In this sample, this clonotype turned up a few times. V gene TRBV27 combines with J gene TRBJ1-2, with 8 positions matching TRBD1. The CDR3 has 16 residues. V was pared by 0 bases and J by 4 bases, with 7 bases of the junction left unmatched. Germline V CDR1 and CDR2: MNHEY, SMNVEV (reference sequence). The CDR3 DNA follows: TGTGCCAGCAGTTTATCCCCCGGGACAGGATCCTATGGCTACACCTTC. Translation: CASSLSPGTGSYGYTF.

The genes are TRBV7-6 and TRBJ1-1; D is unresolved. The CDR3 runs to 11 residues. The V end was cut by 2 bases, the J end by 8 bases, with 6 bases between. Looked up from germline, CDR1 is SGHVS and CDR2 is FNYEAQ. The chain's CDR3 is CASSLIGEAFF. The CDR3 DNA reads TGTGCCAGCAGCTTAATAGGGGAAGCTTTCTTT.

The gene calls are TRBV3-1 and TRBJ2-7; D might be TRBD2 (5 bases). The germline V gene has CDR1 LGHDT and CDR2 YNNKEL (reference sequence). V gave up 5 bases and J gave up 5 bases, with 16 bases separating them. The CDR3 loop spans 14 amino acids. The CDR3 loop is CASSEGSGNNEQYF. The CDR3, as DNA: TGTGCCAGCAGCGAAGGGTCGGGGAATAACGAGCAGTACTTC.

This clonotype is a singleton in its sample. This chain links TRBV7-8 with TRBJ1-2; 12 bases match TRBD1. The V gene's germline CDR1 is SGHVS and CDR2 FQNEAQ. The CDR3 is 15 residues long. The trim removed 6 bases at V and 3 bases at J, leaving 5 bases unmatched. In DNA, the CDR3 is TGTGCCAGCAGAACGGGACAGGGGGCCCACTATGGCTACACCTTC. This gives the protein CASRTGQGAHYGYTF. The full variable domain, with the rest looked up from reference TRBV7-8 and TRBJ1-2, is GAGVSQSPRYKVAKRGQDVALRCDPISGHVSLFWYQQALGQGPEFLTYFQNEAQLDKSGLPSDRFFAERPEGSVSTLKIQRTQQEDSAVYLCASRTGQGAHYGYTFGSGTRLTVV.

This clonotype appeared once. The V and J genes are TRBV7-1 and TRBJ1-1; D possibly corresponds to TRBD1 (5 bases). TRBV7-1 is designated an ORF whose function remains uncertain. Trimming took 3 bases from V and 2 from J, leaving 7 bases between them. The CDR3 is 13 amino acids. CDR3 loop: CASSSGDNTEAFF. In nucleotides, the CDR3 is TGTGCCAGCAGCTCGGGGGATAACACTGAAGCTTTCTTT.

For this clonotype: One base away lies a much larger clone, so this may be a sequencing read error. The chain joins TRBV7-2 to TRBJ2-2, with D tentatively TRBD1 or TRBD2 (5 bases each). The CDR3 runs to 15 residues. Germline lookup yields CDR1 SGHTA and CDR2 FQGNSA. In nucleotides, the CDR3 is TGTGCCAGCAGCATCTGGGGCCAAAACACCGGGGAGCTGTCTTTT. Translated: CASSIWGQNTGELSF.

The V call is TRBV11-2, the J call TRBJ2-7; maybe TRBD2 (7 bases). Germline-derived CDR1 and CDR2 are SGHAT and FQNNGV. The CDR3 is made up of 15 amino acids. With 2 bases removed from V and 4 bases from J, the gap between germline ends came to 15 bases. The CDR3 region has the DNA TGTGCCAGCAGCTTACTGGCGGGGGCCCTATACGAGCAGTACTTC. Translated: CASSLLAGALYEQYF.

The chain is built from TRBV25-1 and TRBJ2-7, with D possibly matching TRBD1 (6 bases). Germline CDR1 MGHDK, CDR2 SYGVNS. The CDR3 spans 17 residues. V gave up 9 bases and J gave up 0 bases, with 24 bases separating them. The DNA of the CDR3 is TGTGCCAGGCCCGTGGGGGCTGACAGGTCCCGCTCCTACGAGCAGTACTTC. It translates to CARPVGADRSRSYEQYF.

This clonotype has a single count. The chain carries TRBV29-1 and TRBJ2-7; weak D call: TRBD1 (6 bases). Germline values: CDR1 SQVTM, CDR2 ANQGSEA. V was trimmed by 8 bases and J by 3 bases, leaving 14 bases between them. The CDR3 spans 12 residues. In DNA, the CDR3 is TGCAGCAGTGCAGGGGTAGTCTACGAGCAGTACTTC. This sequence encodes CSSAGVVYEQYF.

The chain joins TRBV28 to TRBJ1-2; 7 nucleotides line up with TRBD1. V was pared by 4 bases and J by 0 bases, with 5 bases of the junction left unmatched. The length of the CDR3 is 15 residues. CDR1 and CDR2 from the germline V gene are MDHEN and SYDVKM. The CDR3 sequence: CASSSSGGSNYGYTF. The CDR3 bases are TGTGCCAGCAGTTCTTCAGGGGGGTCTAACTATGGCTACACCTTC.

V usage is TRBV7-9 and J usage is TRBJ2-7; tentative D call: TRBD2 (7 bases). CDR1 and CDR2 from the germline V gene are SEHNR and FQNEAQ (reference sequence). The CDR3 has 17 residues. Trimming took 2 bases from V and 4 from J, leaving 21 bases between them. CDR3 DNA: TGTGCCAGCAGCTTATTTCTTTCGGGGGGCGAGCATTACGAGCAGTACTTC. It codes for CASSLFLSGGEHYEQYF.

To note about this clonotype: With a much larger clone just one base away, this may be a read error. The chain uses TRBV7-9 and TRBJ1-1; D remains ambiguous. Trimming cost V 7 bases and J 1 base, with 16 bases left between them. The CDR3 runs to 15 residues. Per the germline V gene, CDR1 is SEHNR and CDR2 is FQNEAQ (reference sequence). The CDR3 here is CASTQGRLKNTEAFF. The CDR3 bases are TGTGCCAGCACCCAAGGTAGACTAAAGAACACTGAAGCTTTCTTT.

This clonotype turned up a few times. The V gene is TRBV7-2, the J gene TRBJ1-5; D is ambiguous. Germline V lookup: CDR1 SGHTA, CDR2 FQGNSA. Trimming stripped 1 base from V and 4 bases from J, with 8 bases between. The CDR3 length is 14 residues. This CDR3 is CASSLDSFNQPQHF. In nucleotides, the CDR3 is TGTGCCAGCAGCTTAGATAGCTTTAATCAGCCCCAGCATTTT.

Many counts were recorded for this clonotype. The gene calls are TRBV27 and TRBJ1-1, with D possibly matching TRBD1 (6 bases). Trimming stripped 5 bases from V and 3 bases from J, with 13 bases between. The CDR3 sequence is 14 residues long. Germline V lookup: CDR1 MNHEY, CDR2 SMNVEV (reference sequence). Here the CDR3 DNA reads TGTGCCAGCAGTACTCTCGGGGGGCACACTGAAGCTTTCTTT. It is translated as CASSTLGGHTEAFF.

The rearrangement joins TRBV7-9 to TRBJ2-7; D is ambiguous. The V and J ends lost 3 bases and 5 bases respectively, with 5 bases between them. Germline values: CDR1 SEHNR, CDR2 FQNEAQ (reference sequence). This CDR3 region has 11 residues. Here the CDR3 reads CASSFDNEQYF. The DNA of the CDR3 is TGTGCCAGCAGCTTCGATAACGAGCAGTACTTC.

J is TRBJ2-2 and V is TRBV7-8, with a weak D call TRBD1 (6 bases). Germline-derived CDR1 and CDR2 are SGHVS and FQNEAQ. This CDR3 comprises 13 residues. The V end was cut by 4 bases, the J end by 7 bases, with 10 bases between. CDR3 protein: CASSSSRGGELFF. Written as DNA, the CDR3 is TGTGCCAGCAGCTCAAGCAGGGGCGGGGAGCTGTTTTTT.

The table lists this clonotype with many counts. The chain is built from TRBV10-3 and TRBJ2-7; D gene unclear. CDR3 length equals 11 residues. Per the germline V gene, CDR1 is ENHRY and CDR2 is SYGVKD. Deletions cut 3 bases from V and 4 bases from J, with 4 bases between. CDR3 sequence: CAISDTYEQYF. CDR3 DNA: TGTGCCATCAGTGACACTTACGAGCAGTACTTC.